The sequence of this T cell receptor (beta chain) was determined in a study of blood T cell repertoires in COVID-19. Generated by immunoSEQ multiplex PCR, the TCRdb table keeps only in-frame clones and is missing some. Among under 250,000 clones listed, more than 70% were seen once. Germline-derived CDR1 and CDR2 are MNHEY and SVGAGI. The CDR3 spans 12 residues. V shed 7 bases and J shed 8 bases, with 14 bases lying between them. The source of this sequence is a man aged 80 or over with acute or convalescent COVID-19. The chain links TRBV6-5 to TRBJ1-2; possibly TRBD1 for D (6 bases). What was sequenced was peripheral blood. CDR3 in DNA: TGTGCCAGCACCGCAGGGGATTGGGGCTACACCTTC. It specifies CASTAGDWGYTF.